What follows is one T cell receptor beta chain and its context. This record belongs to a study of OX40 agonist ivuxolimab in advanced cancers. Study overall: Intravenous ivuxolimab was administered to patients every 2 weeks at 0.01 to 10 mg/kg. Partial responses were observed in three patients, of whom one had hepatocellular carcinoma and two had cutaneous melanoma.

The CDR3 is 16 amino acids. Germline V CDR1 and CDR2: MNHNY, SVGAGI (reference sequence). Trimming at V came to 6 bases and at J to 7 bases, leaving 14 bases not matched to a gene. The data were produced by immunoSEQ multiplex PCR, yet TCRdb's version contains in-frame clones alone and is incomplete. The sample holds tens of thousands of clones, about 86% seen once. A history of autoimmune disease or systemic immunosuppression excluded patients. On cycle 4 day 1 and cycle 7 day 1, as well as at baseline, blood was sampled. Source: CD4+ or CD8+ T cells sorted from blood, taken in a trial of the OX40 agonist ivuxolimab. This rearrangement joins TRBV6-6 to TRBJ2-1; 8 bases map to TRBD1. This TCR came from an adult with an advanced solid tumor such as melanoma, head and neck, liver or kidney cancer. The CDR3 reads CASREPRDRSSNEQFF. The CDR3 coding sequence is TGTGCCAGCAGAGAACCCCGGGACAGGAGTTCGAATGAGCAGTTCTTC.